Listed below are T cell receptor beta chains from one sample, sequenced in a study of T-cell memory formation after mild COVID-19. TCRdb reprocessed the 5' RACE reads via MiXCR and lists one record per CDR3 protein. The data show 450,000 to 650,000 distinct CDR3 sequences, with less than 25% seen just once and around 8.4% held by the top ten. The sequenced sample was PBMCs or a T cell subset sorted from them (not recorded which). The receptor set was obtained from an adult woman who had mild COVID-19 (a few samples of this study predate the infection). Cell type and time point are not known. CDR3s include the opening cysteine and the closing phenylalanine or tryptophan. A D gene is named only where the DNA matches it firmly. Size is stated for part of the rows, as once, few or many counts, or as a class when the clone is expanded.

>TRBJ2-3|.|.|TRBV7-2
CASSTQRQWSSTDTQYF
TGTGCCAGCAGCACCCAGAGGCAGTGGTCTAGCACAGATACGCAGTATTTT
>TRBJ1-6|few|.|TRBV7-3
CASSVTGLNSPLHF
TGTGCCAGCAGCGTTACAGGCCTCAATTCACCCCTCCACTTT
>TRBJ2-1|few|TRBD1|TRBV7-6
CASSLPGQGQFF
TGTGCCAGCAGCTTACCGGGACAGGGTCAGTTCTTC
>TRBJ1-2|few|TRBD1|TRBV10-3
CAIGEQGASGYTF
TGTGCCATCGGGGAACAGGGGGCCTCTGGCTACACCTTC
>TRBJ2-3|many|.|TRBV18
CASSPLADTQYF
TGTGCCAGCAGCCCGTTAGCGGATACGCAGTATTTT
>TRBJ1-5|.|TRBD1|TRBV19
CASSQDRVSYQPQHF
TGTGCCAGTAGTCAGGACAGGGTATCCTATCAGCCCCAGCATTTT
>TRBJ2-1|.|.|TRBV11-1
CASSLASTHNNEQFF
TGTGCCAGCAGCTTAGCCAGTACTCACAACAATGAGCAGTTCTTC
>TRBJ2-7|few|.|TRBV6-1
CASSTDGFEQYF
TGTGCCAGCAGTACAGACGGATTCGAGCAGTACTTC
>TRBJ2-3|.|.|TRBV10-3
CAISGTLGTDTQYF
TGTGCCATCAGTGGGACACTAGGTACAGATACGCAGTATTTT
>TRBJ1-2|once|.|TRBV6-1
CASNNAGDFNGYTF
TGTGCCAGCAACAACGCAGGGGATTTTAATGGCTACACCTTC
>TRBJ1-3|.|.|TRBV7-6
CASSSVGNTIYF
TGTGCCAGCAGCTCCGTAGGAAACACCATATATTTT
>TRBJ2-2|few|TRBD2|TRBV7-2
CASSLGTSGSYGGELFF
TGTGCCAGCAGCTTGGGGACTAGCGGGAGTTACGGCGGGGAGCTGTTTTTT
>TRBJ1-5|few|.|TRBV29-1
CSAASGQHQPQHF
TGCAGCGCCGCATCGGGACAACATCAGCCCCAGCATTTT
>TRBJ2-1|once|.|TRBV6-5
CASSYRSYDSYNEQFF
TGTGCCAGCAGTTACAGGTCTTACGACTCCTACAATGAGCAGTTCTTC
>TRBJ2-7|few|.|TRBV5-1
CASSPGRRSKISYEQYF
TGCGCCAGCAGCCCCGGGCGGAGGTCGAAAATCTCCTACGAGCAGTACTTC
>TRBJ1-1|.|.|TRBV20-1
CSALDITTNTEAFF
TGCAGTGCACTGGACATAACGACGAACACTGAAGCTTTCTTT
>TRBJ1-1|few|.|TRBV2
CASSEAGRNTEAFF
TGTGCCAGCAGCGAGGCAGGGAGGAACACTGAAGCTTTCTTT
>TRBJ2-1|.|.|TRBV7-7
CASCLTDNEQFF
TGTGCTAGCTGCTTAACCGACAATGAGCAGTTCTTC
>TRBJ2-3|few|TRBD1|TRBV5-5
CASSHKDRGLADTQYF
TGTGCCAGCAGCCATAAAGACAGGGGGCTCGCAGATACGCAGTATTTT
>TRBJ2-7|few|TRBD1|TRBV30
CAGSRTGYEQYF
TGTGCCGGGTCTAGGACAGGATACGAGCAGTACTTC
>TRBJ1-1|.|TRBD1|TRBV20-1
CSARDRGPKKTFF
TGCAGTGCTAGGGACAGGGGGCCTAAAAAAACTTTCTTT
>TRBJ2-6|.|.|TRBV20-1
CSASPTSGANVLTF
TGCAGTGCTAGTCCTACCTCTGGGGCCAACGTCCTGACTTTC
>TRBJ2-2|many|TRBD2|TRBV11-2
CASSSQRESGRASGELFF
TGTGCCAGCAGCTCCCAAAGAGAAAGCGGGAGGGCATCCGGGGAGCTGTTTTTT
>TRBJ1-4|few|TRBD1|TRBV7-9
CASSPGQGVNEKLFF
TGTGCCAGCAGCCCAGGACAGGGGGTGAATGAAAAACTGTTTTTT
>TRBJ1-2|.|.|TRBV12-3/TRBV12-4
CASSLGGESGYTF
TGTGCCAGCAGTTTGGGGGGCGAGAGTGGCTACACCTTC
>TRBJ1-2|.|.|TRBV20-1
CSARVEGRYYGYTF
TGCAGTGCTAGAGTTGAGGGGAGGTATTATGGCTACACCTTC
>TRBJ2-2|.|.|TRBV7-6
CASRWLGGTGELFF
TGTGCCAGCAGGTGGCTAGGGGGGACCGGGGAGCTGTTTTTT
>TRBJ1-1|few|.|TRBV30
CAWSWAYTEAFF
TGTGCCTGGAGTTGGGCGTACACTGAAGCTTTCTTT
>TRBJ1-1|.|.|TRBV25-1
CASSETGDVNTEAFF
TGTGCCAGCAGTGAAACTGGAGACGTTAACACTGAAGCTTTCTTT
>TRBJ1-5|.|.|TRBV7-2
CASSLVYSRSEPQHF
TGTGCCAGCAGCTTAGTTTATAGTCGTTCGGAGCCCCAGCATTTT
>TRBJ2-5|.|.|TRBV19
CASSFRDTRQETQYF
TGTGCCAGTAGTTTTCGGGACACCCGGCAAGAGACCCAGTACTTC
>TRBJ1-2|.|.|TRBV7-3
CASSSSSGDGYTF
TGTGCCAGCAGCTCGTCATCGGGAGACGGCTACACCTTC
>TRBJ2-7|few|TRBD2|TRBV9
CASSVGEGSASEQYF
TGTGCCAGCAGCGTAGGGGAGGGATCGGCCAGCGAGCAGTACTTC
>TRBJ2-7|.|.|TRBV20-1
CSAPSGQGPYEQYF
TGCAGTGCTCCGTCTGGCCAGGGACCCTACGAGCAGTACTTC
>TRBJ1-3|.|.|TRBV30
CAWSSRDLGRDTIYF
TGTGCCTGGAGTTCTCGAGATCTGGGAAGGGACACCATATATTTT
>TRBJ2-1|many|TRBD1|TRBV11-1
CASSSGGSVNEQFF
TGTGCCAGCAGCTCAGGGGGTTCTGTTAATGAGCAGTTCTTC
>TRBJ1-2|.|.|TRBV7-6
CASSLTRAGGTNYGYTF
TGTGCCAGCAGCTTAACCCGGGCGGGGGGTACTAACTATGGCTACACCTTC
>TRBJ2-2|.|TRBD1|TRBV24-1
CATSDSGSQGAHFGELFF
TGTGCCACCAGTGATTCGGGATCGCAGGGGGCCCATTTTGGGGAGCTGTTTTTT
>TRBJ1-2|.|TRBD1|TRBV29-1
CSVAQGEDYGYTF
TGCAGCGTTGCACAGGGGGAGGACTATGGCTACACCTTC
>TRBJ2-7|few|TRBD2|TRBV4-3
CASSQHSGTSGASYEQYF
TGCGCCAGCAGCCAACACTCCGGGACTAGCGGGGCCTCCTACGAGCAGTACTTC
>TRBJ2-7|.|.|TRBV20-1
CSASSGHEQYF
TGCAGTGCTAGTTCTGGGCACGAGCAGTACTTC
>TRBJ2-1|.|.|TRBV18
CASSPRASEQFF
TGTGCCAGCTCACCGAGGGCCAGCGAGCAGTTCTTC
>TRBJ2-6|.|TRBD1|TRBV7-6
CASSFGTGGFGANVLTF
TGTGCCAGCAGCTTCGGGACAGGGGGCTTTGGGGCCAACGTCCTGACTTTC
>TRBJ1-2|few|.|TRBV5-1
CASSYAGNYGYTF
TGCGCCAGCAGCTATGCCGGGAACTATGGCTACACCTTC
>TRBJ1-1|few|.|TRBV12-3/TRBV12-4
CASSLMGRGTEAFF
TGTGCCAGCAGTTTAATGGGACGAGGCACTGAAGCTTTCTTT
>TRBJ2-5|.|TRBD2|TRBV4-3
CASSQGRTSGQETQYF
TGCGCCAGCAGCCAAGGGCGGACTAGCGGACAAGAGACCCAGTACTTC
>TRBJ2-1|few|TRBD2|TRBV24-1
CATSDYLRGGNEQFF
TGTGCCACCAGTGATTACTTGCGGGGGGGGAATGAGCAGTTCTTC
>TRBJ2-6|few|.|TRBV7-9
CASSPRNSGANVLTF
TGTGCCAGCAGCCCCCGGAACTCTGGGGCCAACGTCCTGACTTTC
>TRBJ1-1|few|.|TRBV29-1
CSVENAGRSTEAFF
TGCAGCGTTGAAAATGCAGGCCGGAGCACTGAAGCTTTCTTT
>TRBJ2-5|.|.|TRBV18
CASSLSQGPQETQYF
TGTGCCAGCTCCCTGTCACAGGGACCCCAAGAGACCCAGTACTTC
>TRBJ2-7|once|.|TRBV24-1
CATSWTPGSSSEQYF
TGTGCCACCTCCTGGACACCCGGCTCATCCTCCGAGCAGTACTTC
>TRBJ1-2|.|TRBD1|TRBV14
CASSRVVRGGGHYGYTF
TGTGCCAGCAGCCGGGTTGTACGAGGGGGCGGTCACTATGGCTACACCTTC
>TRBJ2-7|.|TRBD2|TRBV15
CATSRGAEGDSGRRYEQYF
TGTGCCACCAGCAGAGGCGCCGAGGGGGATAGCGGGAGGAGATACGAGCAGTACTTC
>TRBJ2-3|once|TRBD1|TRBV9
CASSVTDRRNGDTQYF
TGTGCCAGCAGCGTAACGGACAGGAGGAATGGAGATACGCAGTATTTT
>TRBJ2-1|many|.|TRBV11-3
CASSSSLNEQFF
TGTGCCAGCAGCTCGAGTCTTAATGAGCAGTTCTTC
>TRBJ2-7|few|TRBD2|TRBV29-1
CSVQGLAGVYEQYF
TGCAGCGTTCAGGGACTAGCGGGAGTCTACGAGCAGTACTTC
>TRBJ2-6|.|.|TRBV7-9
CASSLLATGANVLTF
TGTGCCAGCAGCTTATTAGCGACTGGGGCCAACGTCCTGACTTTC
>TRBJ2-7|.|TRBD1|TRBV5-4
CASTTTGGPYEQYF
TGTGCCAGCACCACGACAGGGGGCCCCTACGAGCAGTACTTC